Following are 17 T cell receptor beta chains from one sample sequenced in a study of shared clonotypes between healthy human individuals. This table comes from immunoSEQ multiplex PCR, and its TCRdb copy is limited to in-frame clones, with some not included. This table has about 460,000 clones, approximately 77% appearing once. The source material was PBMCs. These receptor sequences come from a woman in her thirties or forties in good health. Some clones in this sample may be carry-over from other donors' samples.

Details on this clone: The junction and the germline gene differ at one end; a read error may be behind it. The V gene is TRBV28, the J gene TRBJ1-4, with 8 bases lining up with TRBD1. The CDR3 is made up of 14 amino acids. The V gene's germline CDR1 is MDHEN and CDR2 SYDVKM. The CDR3 nucleotides read TGTGCCAGCAGTTTTGTCCAGGGGGCAATGCCGAGGGTTTTT. Protein product: CASSFVQGAMPRVF.

This clone showed up just once. This likely traces to a read error, being one base from a far larger clone. The chain links TRBV9 to TRBJ2-7; 12 bases map to TRBD2. Per germline, CDR1 SGDLS and CDR2 YYNGEE. This CDR3 is built from 18 residues. The CDR3 sequence is CASSVAPYGLAGTYVQYF. The CDR3 DNA sequence: TGTGCCAGCAGCGTAGCCCCCTATGGACTAGCGGGAACCTACGTGCAGTACTTC.

This clone was picked up a small number of times. This sequence may be a read error, since a much larger clone differs from it by one base. Other DNA sequences in this sample translate to the same CDR3. V is TRBV7-2 and J is TRBJ2-7; 9 bases line up with TRBD2. Germline loops: CDR1 SGHTA, CDR2 FQGNSA. This CDR3 is 15 amino acids long. The CDR3 DNA follows: TGTGCCAGCAGCCTAGCGGGGTTGGCTGACTACGAGCAGTACTTC. It translates to CASSLAGLADYEQYF.

In the case of this clone: A far bigger clonotype differs at one base, so this is likely a read error. Other DNA sequences in this sample translate to the same CDR3. V usage is TRBV5-4 and J usage is TRBJ1-2, with D hard to call. With 0 bases removed from V and 8 bases from J, the gap between germline ends came to 8 bases. The CDR3 consists of 12 residues. Germline V gives CDR1 SGHNT, CDR2 YYREEE (reference sequence). The CDR3 sequence is CASSLVGSGYTF. The DNA of the CDR3 is TGTGCCAGCAGCTTGGTGGGATCCGGCTACACCTTC. The full variable domain, rest sourced from reference TRBV5-4 and TRBJ1-2, is ETGVTQSPTHLIKTRGQQVTLRCSSQSGHNTVSWYQQALGQGPQFIFQYYREEENGRGNFPPRFSGLQFPNYSSELNVNALELDDSALYLCASSLVGSGYTFGSGTRLTVV.

With respect to this clone: Within the sample, other DNA sequences also encode this same CDR3. The genes are TRBV15 and TRBJ2-7; D unclear. CDR3 length: 13 residues. V was pared by 0 bases and J by 3 bases, with 6 bases between. Germline CDR1 LNHNV, CDR2 YYDKDF (reference sequence). The CDR3 spells CATSRDRNYEQYF. The CDR3 DNA reads TGTGCCACCAGCAGAGATAGAAACTACGAGCAGTACTTC.

This clone appeared once. This rearrangement joins TRBV28 to TRBJ2-3; D gene ambiguous. Germline V gene sequence: CDR1 MDHEN, CDR2 SYDVKM. V dropped 6 bases and J dropped 1 base, with 14 bases sitting between them. This CDR3 comprises 15 residues. CDR3 in DNA: TGTGCCAGCAGACTCAGCGTATTCCGCACAGATACGCAGTATTTT. Translation gives CASRLSVFRTDTQYF.

This chain connects TRBV27 to TRBJ2-7; D is possibly TRBD2 (5 bases). V lost 10 bases and J lost 3, with 25 bases in between. Germline V gives CDR1 MNHEY, CDR2 SMNVEV (reference sequence). The CDR3 has 16 amino acids. CDR3 loop: CANKDKGASGLYEQYF. For the CDR3, the DNA is TGTGCCAACAAAGATAAGGGTGCGTCAGGACTCTACGAGCAGTACTTC.

The rearrangement uses TRBV4-3 and TRBJ2-7; 7 bases match TRBD1. V was pared by 2 bases and J by 3 bases, with 10 bases of the junction left unmatched. The CDR3 spans 16 residues. Germline values: CDR1 LGHNA, CDR2 YSLEER. The CDR3 here is CASSQFSGTAHYEQYF. CDR3 sequence (DNA): TGCGCCAGCAGCCAATTCTCCGGGACAGCACACTACGAGCAGTACTTC.

The chain employs TRBV6-6 and TRBJ1-1; no clear D gene. Germline lookup yields CDR1 MNHNY and CDR2 SVGAGI (reference sequence). The germline V and J ends were trimmed by 5 bases and 0 bases, with 7 bases remaining between them. The CDR3 has 13 amino acids. The CDR3 loop is CASSRQMNTEAFF. Written as DNA, the CDR3 is TGTGCCAGCAGTCGTCAAATGAACACTGAAGCTTTCTTT.

This clone was counted at least ten times. Within the sample, other DNA sequences also encode this same CDR3. V usage is TRBV7-2 and J usage is TRBJ1-1; the match to TRBD1 covers 7 bases. This CDR3 is built from 14 residues. The V gene end was trimmed by 5 bases and the J gene end by 1 base; junction bases not matched to a gene: 4. Germline V gene sequence: CDR1 SGHTA, CDR2 FQGNSA. CDR3 nucleotide sequence: TGTGCCAGCAGCCCCGGGACAGCGAACACTGAAGCTTTCTTT. It is translated as CASSPGTANTEAFF.

In nucleotides, the CDR3 is TGCGCCAGCAGCTTACAAGACCGGGACGAGCAGTACTTC. This gives the protein CASSLQDRDEQYF. The chain is built from TRBV5-1 and TRBJ2-5; D not resolved. The assigned J gene may be wrong: the sequence end matches TRBJ2-7 better. The CDR3 is 13 residues long. Germline V lookup: CDR1 SGHRS, CDR2 YFSETQ.

The chain joins TRBV6-5 to TRBJ1-2; TRBD1 agrees at 7 bases. Trimming took 2 bases from V and 8 from J; bases not matched to a gene: 8. Germline loops: CDR1 MNHEY, CDR2 SVGAGI. This CDR3 contains 14 residues. CDR3 DNA: TGTGCCAGCAGTTACCGAACAGGGGTAGAGGGCTACACCTTC. It is translated as CASSYRTGVEGYTF.

The chain recombines TRBV19 with TRBJ2-7; 12 nucleotides align to TRBD2. The CDR3 runs to 15 residues. Germline V gene data show CDR1 as LNHDA and CDR2 as SQIVND (reference sequence). J lost 4 bases, V lost 4 bases, and 5 bases had no gene match. The CDR3 bases are TGTGCCAGTAGTAGGGATGGACTAGCGGGGTACGAGCAGTACTTC. Translation gives CASSRDGLAGYEQYF.

This clone was counted once. The chain joins TRBV28 to TRBJ1-2, with 10 bases matching TRBD1. Trimming at V came to 8 bases and at J to 0 bases, leaving 15 bases not matched to a gene. CDR1 is MDHEN and CDR2 is SYDVKM in the germline V gene. This CDR3 has 18 amino acids. CDR3 sequence reads: CASLATGGAILSNYGYTF. CDR3 coding DNA: TGTGCCAGCCTAGCGACAGGGGGCGCGATACTATCTAACTATGGCTACACCTTC.

To note about this clone: The sample holds other DNA sequences that translate to the same CDR3. This chain connects TRBV5-1 to TRBJ1-1, with D unresolved. The CDR3 extends over 13 amino acids. Germline assignment: CDR1 SGHRS and CDR2 YFSETQ. V was clipped by 5 bases and J by 0 bases, with 8 bases between them. The CDR3 loop is CASSLGMNTEAFF. Here the CDR3 DNA reads TGCGCCAGCAGTCTGGGGATGAACACTGAAGCTTTCTTT.

This chain uses TRBV7-2 with TRBJ2-4; 10 bases are a match to TRBD2. Germline CDR1 SGHTA, CDR2 FQGNSA. With 0 bases clipped from V and 11 bases from J, the junction kept 16 bases outside the gene matches. This CDR3 comprises 18 residues. CDR3 sequence: CASSLALVASGSSRVQYF. DNA for the CDR3: TGTGCCAGCAGCTTAGCATTGGTCGCTAGCGGGAGTAGTCGGGTTCAGTACTTC.

A remark on this clone: One end of the junction is discordant with germline, which a read error may explain. The J gene is TRBJ2-3, the V gene TRBV7-7; D is tentatively TRBD1 or TRBD2 (5 bases each). The CDR3 contains 15 residues. The germline V gene encodes CDR1 SSHAT and CDR2 FNYEAQ (reference sequence). This CDR3 is CASSLEGPGTDTQYF. The CDR3 DNA reads TGTGCTAGCAGCTTAGAGGGACCTGGCACAGATACGCAGTATTTT.